Below, 10 T cell receptor beta chains from the same sample are listed, as sequenced in a study of OX40 agonist ivuxolimab in advanced cancers. The table came from immunoSEQ multiplex PCR; TCRdb's copy has only in-frame clones and leaves some out. The repertoire holds nearly 25,000 clones, with 65% to 85% as singletons. The sequencing used CD4+ or CD8+ T cells sorted from blood, collected in a trial of the OX40 agonist ivuxolimab. The receptor set was obtained from an adult with an advanced solid tumor such as melanoma, head and neck, liver or kidney cancer.

This rearrangement joins TRBV10-2 to TRBJ2-7; 8 nucleotides line up with TRBD1. The CDR3 consists of 13 residues. Germline CDR1 reads WSHSY; CDR2 reads SAAADI. Trimming at V came to 5 bases and at J to 5 bases, leaving 5 bases not matched to a gene. The CDR3 spells CASSKMTGDEQYF. CDR3 nucleotide sequence: TGCGCCAGCAGTAAGATGACAGGGGACGAGCAGTACTTC.

The genes are TRBV29-1 and TRBJ2-3, with D perhaps TRBD1 or TRBD2 (5 bases each). This CDR3 is 14 amino acids long. CDR1 and CDR2 from the germline V gene are SQVTM and ANQGSEA. V lost 1 base, J lost 4 bases, and 12 bases lay in between. The CDR3 region is CSVEGGKKADTQYF. In DNA, the CDR3 is TGCAGCGTTGAAGGGGGGAAAAAGGCAGATACGCAGTATTTT.

The CDR3 sequence: CASSPPGSTSGGSTDTQYF. The DNA of the CDR3 is TGTGCCAGCAGCCCACCAGGGTCCACTAGCGGGGGTAGCACAGATACGCAGTATTTT. The rearrangement links TRBV7-9 to TRBJ2-3; TRBD2 matches at 11 bases. CDR3 length: 19 residues. The germline gives CDR1 SEHNR, CDR2 FQNEAQ (reference sequence). J was trimmed by 0 bases and V by 5 bases; bases with no gene match: 13.

J is TRBJ1-1 and V is TRBV11-3; 11 positions agree with TRBD1. CDR3 length: 13 residues. Germline values: CDR1 SGHNT, CDR2 YENEEA. V gave up 6 bases and J gave up 10 bases; unmatched junction bases: 7. CDR3 sequence (DNA): TGTGCCAGCAGAACCGGACAGGGGGCTAGAGCTTTCTTT. The encoded protein is CASRTGQGARAFF.

DNA of the CDR3: TGTGCCAGCAGCCCGACGGGACTACCCCCTAGGCATGAGCAGTTCTTC. The encoded protein is CASSPTGLPPRHEQFF. V gene TRBV7-9 combines with J gene TRBJ2-1, with 7 bases matching TRBD2. After removal of 5 bases from V and 8 bases from J, the junction contained 15 bases not matched to a gene. CDR3 size: 16 residues. Germline loops: CDR1 SEHNR, CDR2 FQNEAQ (reference sequence).

This chain uses TRBV5-1 with TRBJ2-5; 8 nucleotides match TRBD1. The J call is uncertain, as TRBJ2-7 better fits the DNA end. From germline, CDR1 is SGHRS and CDR2 YFSETQ. This CDR3 is 14 amino acids long. The CDR3 DNA sequence: TGCGCCAGCAGCTTGTGGTCGACAGGGGTCGAGCAGTACTTC. This translates into CASSLWSTGVEQYF.

This clone has only one observation. This chain joins TRBV11-2 and TRBJ2-1; D is uncertain. The length of the CDR3 is 12 residues. V shed 1 base and J shed 6 bases, with 4 bases lying between them. Germline V gives CDR1 SGHAT, CDR2 FQNNGV. The CDR3 spells CASSLVSNEQFF. The CDR3 bases are TGTGCCAGCAGCTTAGTGTCCAATGAGCAGTTCTTC. Combining the CDR3 with reference TRBV11-2 and TRBJ2-1 gives the whole variable domain EAGVAQSPRYKIIEKRQSVAFWCNPISGHATLYWYQQILGQGPKLLIQFQNNGVVDDSQLPKDRFSAERLKGVDSTLKIQPAKLEDSAVYLCASSLVSNEQFFGPGTRLTVL.

The CDR3 region is CASRQGGESEKLFF. The CDR3, as DNA: TGTGCCTCCCGACAGGGCGGTGAGAGTGAAAAACTGTTTTTT. The rearrangement uses TRBV5-6 and TRBJ1-4; 7 bases match TRBD1. The CDR3 is 14 residues long. CDR1 SGHDT and CDR2 YYEEEE come from the germline V gene. V was clipped by 10 bases and J by 7 bases; unmatched bases: 13.

In DNA, the CDR3 is TGTGCCTGGAGTATGTCACGGACTGAAGCTTTCTTT. Translating gives CAWSMSRTEAFF. The chain combines TRBV30 with TRBJ1-1; D is unresolved. CDR3 size: 12 residues. The ends were cut back, 2 bases at V and 5 bases at J, with 9 bases in the middle. Germline V CDR1 and CDR2: GTSNPN, SVGIG (reference sequence).

The V call is TRBV19, the J call TRBJ1-1, with 7 bases lining up with TRBD1. Germline values: CDR1 LNHDA, CDR2 SQIVND (reference sequence). This CDR3 spans 14 amino acids. V lost 6 bases, J lost 0 bases, and 4 bases stayed unmatched. This CDR3 is CASRTTGVNTEAFF. The CDR3 DNA reads as TGTGCCAGTAGGACTACAGGGGTGAACACTGAAGCTTTCTTT.